This is a list of T cell receptor beta chains from one sample in a study of T cell clones after liver transplantation. Sequenced by immunoSEQ multiplex PCR; TCRdb stores in-frame clones only, minus some. In the table there are some 9,400 clones, almost 80% of which are singletons. The input for sequencing was CD8+ T cells from blood, taken before liver transplant. The receptors here all came from a human donor who received a liver transplant. The CDR3 runs from the conserved cysteine through the conserved F or W. A row's size may be missing; if present it is once, few, many or a size class.

clone size	V gene	J gene	CDR3 protein
-	TRBV14	TRBJ2-1	CASSLWESYNEQFF
once	TRBV5-1	TRBJ2-1	CASSPTSGGVNEQFF
-	TRBV11-2	TRBJ1-1	CASSSKTGLNTEAFF
-	TRBV19	-	CASSISQQVTEQYF
-	TRBV9	TRBJ1-2	CASSVDGYGYTF
-	TRBV19	TRBJ1-1	CASKIPGQGFLGTEAFF
-	TRBV7-9	TRBJ1-4	CASSFEKQKGKLFF
-	TRBV6-5	TRBJ2-7	CASSYLADPYEQYF
-	TRBV28	TRBJ1-2	CASFNGGMYGYTF
-	TRBV7-9	TRBJ1-4	CASSLEPAGSDEKLFF
-	TRBV13	TRBJ2-3	CASSLTLAAHRDTQYF
few	TRBV2	TRBJ1-2	CASSGNKGWYGYTF
-	TRBV2	TRBJ1-2	CASSDTGEVGYGYTF
-	TRBV7-8	TRBJ1-1	CASSSLSTENTEAFF
-	TRBV4-2	TRBJ2-1	CASSQTAYNEQFF
-	TRBV28	TRBJ1-4	CASSPPTGAGEKLFF
-	TRBV11-3	TRBJ2-2	CASRKEAASNTGELFF
-	TRBV6-6	TRBJ2-7	CASSYLADPYEQYF
-	TRBV29-1	TRBJ1-1	CSVPGPQQRAAFF
-	TRBV5-1	TRBJ1-1	CASSFSANTEAFF
-	TRBV6-1	TRBJ2-3	CASSDLAGGPEDTQYF
-	TRBV29-1	TRBJ2-1	CSVEDLQAYYNEQFF
-	TRBV21-1	TRBJ2-7	CASSKGGFYEQYF
few	TRBV5-5	TRBJ2-1	CASSLDSFYNEQFF
-	TRBV29-1	TRBJ1-1	CSVGEGMSRNTEAFF
-	TRBV29-1	TRBJ1-5	CSVQNSNQPQHF
-	TRBV19	TRBJ2-2	CASHHGLAGNTGELFF
-	TRBV4-1	TRBJ2-3	CASSQDSRGVASTDTQYF
-	TRBV15	TRBJ1-3	CATSRVQGHISGNTIYF
-	TRBV6-5	TRBJ2-1	CASSYRDPSDNEQFF
-	TRBV19	TRBJ2-7	CASGQGAYEQYF
-	TRBV16	TRBJ1-5	CASSQNMGQPQHF
-	TRBV7-9	TRBJ2-7	CASSPRDPYEQYF
-	TRBV27	TRBJ2-3	CASNLSGRNADTQYF
-	TRBV5-1	TRBJ2-7	CASSESSWTNSYEQYF
few	TRBV10-3	TRBJ2-7	CAISEPGVQVEQYF
-	TRBV6-4	TRBJ1-2	CASRPGTGGGYTF
-	TRBV7-6	TRBJ2-1	CASSLARGGSYNEQFF
-	TRBV2	TRBJ2-7	CASSYRDRGYEQYF
-	TRBV27	TRBJ1-6	CASSPGSRSSYNSPLHF
-	TRBV28	TRBJ2-1	CASSLRQVTNEVQFF
few	TRBV2	TRBJ1-1	CASSWPGRNTEAFF
-	TRBV5-1	TRBJ2-1	CASSLTSSPYNEQFF
once	TRBV4-2	TRBJ2-7	CASSQGDREQYF
-	TRBV5-4	TRBJ2-3	CASSSAGAGVTDTQYF
-	TRBV10-2	TRBJ2-7	CASRGETYEQYF
-	TRBV5-1	TRBJ1-3	CASSEGFGNTIYF
few	TRBV4-1	TRBJ2-7	CASSPRTSGSYEQYF
-	TRBV2	TRBJ1-1	CAIRTGYTEAFF
-	TRBV2	TRBJ2-3	CAAQGDTQYF
few	TRBV4-2	TRBJ2-5	CASSQDRGDQETQYF
-	TRBV27	TRBJ2-1	CASSLSRAGGPYNEQFF
-	TRBV2	TRBJ1-4	CASSEGWATNEKLFF
-	TRBV13	TRBJ2-1	CASSLSLAGNNEQFF
-	TRBV28	TRBJ2-7	CASSRLAYEQYF
-	TRBV19	TRBJ2-1	CASSSYNEQFF
once	TRBV7-9	TRBJ1-1	CASGGADTDGKTEAFF
once	TRBV7-8	TRBJ2-1	CASSLAGRSNNEQFF
-	TRBV28	TRBJ2-6	CASSPGLAGAAGANVLTF